The TCR beta chain described here comes from a study of cytomegalovirus exposure and HLA in healthy donors. Notes on the study in general: Earlier analysis found most TCR beta V segments productive about 90% or about 30% of the time.

These donors counted as nominally healthy when sampled, but unrecorded immune exposures were likely. PCR was performed using 60 Vbeta and 13 Jbeta primers. Profiled with immunoSEQ multiplex PCR; TCRdb holds only in-frame clones, not every one. Of 140,000 to 150,000 clones listed, nearly 80% are singletons. Comment on this clone: Its antigen is still unknown.

The material sequenced was PBMCs. This sequence was found in a woman aged 25-40 years in good health and CMV-seronegative.

The CDR3 DNA is TGCGCCAGCAGCCATCGACAGGATACGAACACTGAAGCTTTCTTT. Its protein product is CASSHRQDTNTEAFF. The gene calls are TRBV4-1 and TRBJ1-1; D perhaps matches TRBD1 (6 bases). Trimming removed 3 bases at V and 1 base at J, with 12 bases between. This CDR3 is 15 amino acids long. Per the germline V gene, CDR1 is MGHRA and CDR2 is YSYEKL.